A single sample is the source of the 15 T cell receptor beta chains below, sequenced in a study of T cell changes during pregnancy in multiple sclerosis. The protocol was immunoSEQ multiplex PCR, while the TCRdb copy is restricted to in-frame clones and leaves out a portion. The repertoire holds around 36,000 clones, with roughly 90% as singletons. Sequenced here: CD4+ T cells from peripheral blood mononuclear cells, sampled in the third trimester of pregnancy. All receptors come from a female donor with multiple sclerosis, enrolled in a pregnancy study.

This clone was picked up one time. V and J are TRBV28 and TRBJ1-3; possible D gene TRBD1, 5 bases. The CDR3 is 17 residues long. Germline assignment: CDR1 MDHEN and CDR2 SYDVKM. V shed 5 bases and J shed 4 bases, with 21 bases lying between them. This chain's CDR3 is CASSQSETATSGNTIYF. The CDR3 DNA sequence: TGTGCCAGCAGTCAATCCGAGACAGCAACCTCCGGAAACACCATATATTTT.

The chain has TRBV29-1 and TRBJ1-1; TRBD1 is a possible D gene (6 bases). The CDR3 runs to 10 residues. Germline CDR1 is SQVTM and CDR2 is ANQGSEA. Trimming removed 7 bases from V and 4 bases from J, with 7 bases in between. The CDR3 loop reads CSGGGTEAFF. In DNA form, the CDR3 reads TGCAGCGGAGGGGGCACTGAAGCTTTCTTT.

The DNA for the CDR3 is TGCGCCAGCAGCCTTTTCGCGAGTAGCGGGAGCACAGATACGCAGTATTTT. This translates into CASSLFASSGSTDTQYF. This chain links TRBV5-1 with TRBJ2-3; 7 bases are shared with TRBD2. CDR3 length: 17 residues. Germline V gene data show CDR1 as SGHRS and CDR2 as YFSETQ. V lost 4 bases, J lost 0 bases, and 11 bases stayed unmatched.

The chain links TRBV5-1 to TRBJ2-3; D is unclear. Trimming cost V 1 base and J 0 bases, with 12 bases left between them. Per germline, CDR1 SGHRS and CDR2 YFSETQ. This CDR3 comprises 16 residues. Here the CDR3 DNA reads TGCGCCAGCAGCTTGCTGGGCCCTACTAGCACAGATACGCAGTATTTT. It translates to CASSLLGPTSTDTQYF.

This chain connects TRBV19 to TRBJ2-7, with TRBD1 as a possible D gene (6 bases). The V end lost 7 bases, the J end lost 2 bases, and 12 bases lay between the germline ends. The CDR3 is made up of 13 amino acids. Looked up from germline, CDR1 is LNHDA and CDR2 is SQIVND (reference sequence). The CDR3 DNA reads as TGTGCCAGTAAGTTCACAGGGACCTACGAGCAGTACTTC. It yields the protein CASKFTGTYEQYF.

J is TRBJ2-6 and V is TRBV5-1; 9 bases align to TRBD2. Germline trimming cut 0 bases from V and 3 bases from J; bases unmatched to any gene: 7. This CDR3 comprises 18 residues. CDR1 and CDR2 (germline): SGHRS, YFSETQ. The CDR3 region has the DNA TGCGCCAGCAGCTTGGCTCGGCTTAGCGGGAGTGGGGCCAACGTCCTGACTTTC. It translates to CASSLARLSGSGANVLTF. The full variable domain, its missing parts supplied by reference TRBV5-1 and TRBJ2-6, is KAGVTQTPRYLIKTRGQQVTLSCSPISGHRSVSWYQQTPGQGLQFLFEYFSETQRNKGNFPGRFSGRQFSNSRSEMNVSTLELGDSALYLCASSLARLSGSGANVLTFGAGSRLTVL.

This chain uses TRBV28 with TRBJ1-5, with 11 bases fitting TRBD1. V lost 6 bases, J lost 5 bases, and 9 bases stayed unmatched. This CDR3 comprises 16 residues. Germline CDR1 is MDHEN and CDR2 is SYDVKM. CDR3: CASSTRDRGFDQPQHF. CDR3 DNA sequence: TGTGCCAGCAGCACCCGGGACAGGGGGTTCGATCAGCCCCAGCATTTT.

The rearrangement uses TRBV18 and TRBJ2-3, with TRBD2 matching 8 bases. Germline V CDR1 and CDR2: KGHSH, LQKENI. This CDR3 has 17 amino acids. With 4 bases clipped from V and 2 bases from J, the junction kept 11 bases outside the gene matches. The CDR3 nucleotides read TGTGCCAGCTCACGAGAGGCACTAGCGGCGAACACAGATACGCAGTATTTT. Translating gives CASSREALAANTDTQYF.

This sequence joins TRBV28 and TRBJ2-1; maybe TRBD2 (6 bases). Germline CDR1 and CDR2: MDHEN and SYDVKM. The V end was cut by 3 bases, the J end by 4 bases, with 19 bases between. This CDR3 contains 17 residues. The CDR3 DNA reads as TGTGCCAGCAGTTTCGTTTGGGGACTGGGGAATTACAATGAGCAGTTCTTC. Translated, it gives CASSFVWGLGNYNEQFF.

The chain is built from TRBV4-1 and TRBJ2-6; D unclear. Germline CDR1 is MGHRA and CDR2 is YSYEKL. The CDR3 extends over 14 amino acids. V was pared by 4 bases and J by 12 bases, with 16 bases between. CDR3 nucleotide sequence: TGCGCCAGCAGCCGATTGACTGCCCTGGGCGTCCTGACTTTC. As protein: CASSRLTALGVLTF.

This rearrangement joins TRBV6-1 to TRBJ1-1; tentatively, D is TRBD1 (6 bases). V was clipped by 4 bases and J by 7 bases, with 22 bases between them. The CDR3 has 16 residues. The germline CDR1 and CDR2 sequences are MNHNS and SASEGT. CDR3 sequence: CASSARTAHPGGEAFF. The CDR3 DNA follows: TGTGCCAGCAGTGCCCGGACAGCGCACCCGGGGGGTGAAGCTTTCTTT.

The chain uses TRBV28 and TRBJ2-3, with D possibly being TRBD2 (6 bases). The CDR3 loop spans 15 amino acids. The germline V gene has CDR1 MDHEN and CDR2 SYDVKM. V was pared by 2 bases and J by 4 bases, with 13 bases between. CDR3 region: CASSLPLAGPDTQYF. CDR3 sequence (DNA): TGTGCCAGCAGTTTACCCCTCGCGGGACCAGATACGCAGTATTTT.

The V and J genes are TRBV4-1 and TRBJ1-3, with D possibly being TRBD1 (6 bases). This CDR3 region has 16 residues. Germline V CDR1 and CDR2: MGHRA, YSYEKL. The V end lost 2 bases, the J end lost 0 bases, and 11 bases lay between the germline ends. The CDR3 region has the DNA TGCGCCAGCAGCCAACCCACACAGGGCTCTGGAAACACCATATATTTT. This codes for CASSQPTQGSGNTIYF.

The CDR3 DNA reads TGTGCCAGTAGTATTTTGCGCTCCCCCTACAATGAGCAGTTCTTC. It encodes CASSILRSPYNEQFF. The rearrangement links TRBV19 to TRBJ2-1; D unclear. The germline V gene has CDR1 LNHDA and CDR2 SQIVND (reference sequence). Trimming shortened V by 3 bases and J by 2 bases, and 11 bases separated the two germline ends. This CDR3 spans 15 amino acids.

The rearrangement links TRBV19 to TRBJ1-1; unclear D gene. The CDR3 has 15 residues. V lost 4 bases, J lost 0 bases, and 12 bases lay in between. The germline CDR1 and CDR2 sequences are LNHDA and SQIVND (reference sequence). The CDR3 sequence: CASSRRAQVNTEAFF. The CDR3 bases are TGTGCCAGTAGTAGGAGGGCTCAGGTGAACACTGAAGCTTTCTTT.